Listed here are 14 T cell receptor beta chains from one sample, sequenced in a study of CD8 T cells in ankylosing spondylitis. TCRdb re-derived calls from the 5' RACE reads in MiXCR, one entry per CDR3 protein. The sample consists of roughly 150,000 distinct CDR3 sequences, roughly a third of them appearing once. What was sequenced was synovial fluid, either unsorted or a sorted T cell fraction (not recorded which). These receptors were taken from a male donor with ankylosing spondylitis.

CDR3 sequence: CASEGGSNYGYTF. CDR3 DNA: TGTGCCAGCGAGGGAGGCAGTAACTATGGCTACACCTTC. V is TRBV6-6 and J is TRBJ1-2; D unclear. The CDR3 covers 13 residues. V dropped 8 bases and J dropped 1 base, with 11 bases sitting between them. Germline values: CDR1 MNHNY, CDR2 SVGAGI (reference sequence).

The V and J genes are TRBV6-2 or TRBV6-3 and TRBJ2-1; D could derive from TRBD1 or TRBD2 (5 bases each). Germline CDR1 and CDR2: MNHEY and SVGEGT. V was pared by 0 bases and J by 9 bases, with 30 bases between. The CDR3 is 20 amino acids. In DNA form, the CDR3 reads TGTGCCAGCAGTTACTCGGTAAACAGTGGAGGACTCCCACCTAGGGGTGAGCAGTTCTTC. Its translation: CASSYSVNSGGLPPRGEQFF.

This clonotype occurred many times. The chain recombines TRBV9 with TRBJ1-1, with D tentatively TRBD1 (6 bases). V lost 6 bases to trimming and J lost 0 bases, with 27 bases between them. Germline V gene data show CDR1 as SGDLS and CDR2 as YYNGEE. This CDR3 has 19 amino acids. The chain's CDR3 is CASNSRGRGRLGVNTEAFF. CDR3 DNA: TGTGCCAGCAACTCGAGGGGCAGGGGAAGATTAGGTGTGAACACTGAAGCTTTCTTT.

This chain connects TRBV10-3 to TRBJ2-7, with 13 bases fitting TRBD2. The junction had 2 bases not matched to a gene; V was cut back by 0 bases and J by 3 bases. The germline V gene has CDR1 ENHRY and CDR2 SYGVKD. CDR3 length: 16 amino acids. As DNA, the CDR3 is TGTGCCATCAGTGAGTCGAGGACTAGCGGGAGCTACGAGCAGTACTTC. This translates into CAISESRTSGSYEQYF.

V and J are TRBV9 and TRBJ1-2; D gene unclear. The length of the CDR3 is 14 residues. The germline gives CDR1 SGDLS, CDR2 YYNGEE. The V and J ends lost 2 bases and 3 bases respectively, with 11 bases between them. CDR3 residues: CASSVTTGYYGYTF. The CDR3 bases are TGTGCCAGCAGCGTCACGACCGGCTACTATGGCTACACCTTC.

This clonotype was counted ten times or more. V usage is TRBV28 and J usage is TRBJ1-3, with unresolved D. V dropped 8 bases and J dropped 4 bases, with 12 bases sitting between them. CDR1 is MDHEN and CDR2 is SYDVKM in the germline V gene. There are 13 residues in the CDR3. CDR3: CASRLSGGNTIYF. DNA of the CDR3: TGTGCCAGCCGGCTATCGGGGGGAAACACCATATATTTT.

The chain couples TRBV3-1 to TRBJ2-3, with 7 bases matching TRBD2. This CDR3 comprises 15 residues. V was pared by 4 bases and J by 0 bases, with 4 bases of the junction left unmatched. Germline V lookup: CDR1 LGHDT, CDR2 YNNKEL (reference sequence). CDR3: CASSPRTSSTDTQYF. CDR3 DNA: TGTGCCAGCAGCCCCCGGACTAGTAGCACAGATACGCAGTATTTT.

V and J are TRBV27 and TRBJ1-5, with D perhaps TRBD1 (5 bases). V was shortened by 2 bases and J by 9 bases, with 11 bases between the two germline ends. The germline V gene has CDR1 MNHEY and CDR2 SMNVEV (reference sequence). The CDR3 has 13 residues. CDR3 protein: CASSLQGNRPQHF. CDR3 nucleotide sequence: TGTGCCAGCAGTTTACAGGGCAATAGGCCCCAGCATTTT.

The rearrangement joins TRBV5-1 to TRBJ2-2, with D possibly TRBD1 on 5 matching bases. The V and J ends lost 2 bases and 6 bases respectively, with 8 bases between them. CDR1 is SGHRS, CDR2 YFSETQ, per germline. There are 13 residues in the CDR3. CDR3 coding DNA: TGCGCCAGCAGCTTCGCAGGGCCCGGGGAGCTGTTTTTT. Translated, it gives CASSFAGPGELFF. Full variable domain (missing parts from reference TRBV5-1 and TRBJ2-2): KAGVTQTPRYLIKTRGQQVTLSCSPISGHRSVSWYQQTPGQGLQFLFEYFSETQRNKGNFPGRFSGRQFSNSRSEMNVSTLELGDSALYLCASSFAGPGELFFGEGSRLTVL.

This sequence joins TRBV11-1 and TRBJ2-2, with 8 bases identical to TRBD1. This CDR3 contains 20 residues. V dropped 4 bases and J dropped 3; count of bases not matched to a gene: 19. The germline V gene encodes CDR1 SGHAT and CDR2 FQDESV (reference sequence). CDR3 sequence: CASSSPSSDRVVFDTGELFF. CDR3 nucleotide sequence: TGTGCCAGCAGCTCCCCTTCATCGGACAGGGTTGTGTTCGACACCGGGGAGCTGTTTTTT. The full variable domain, with the rest looked up from reference TRBV11-1 and TRBJ2-2, is EAEVAQSPRYKITEKSQAVAFWCDPISGHATLYWYRQILGQGPELLVQFQDESVVDDSQLPKDRFSAERLKGVDSTLKIQPAELGDSAMYLCASSSPSSDRVVFDTGELFFGEGSRLTVL.

This clonotype occurred a few times. The chain combines TRBV19 with TRBJ2-3; D perhaps matches TRBD2 (5 bases). V was pared by 7 bases and J by 5 bases, with 7 bases between. Germline CDR1 reads LNHDA; CDR2 reads SQIVND (reference sequence). This CDR3 has 11 residues. This chain's CDR3 is CASTGRDTQYF. CDR3 bases: TGTGCCAGTACGGGAAGAGATACGCAGTATTTT. The full variable domain, its missing parts supplied by reference TRBV19 and TRBJ2-3, is DGGITQSPKYLFRKEGQNVTLSCEQNLNHDAMYWYRQDPGQGLRLIYYSQIVNDFQKGDIAEGYSVSREKKESFPLTVTSAQKNPTAFYLCASTGRDTQYFGPGTRLTVL.

This clonotype was counted many times. As DNA, the CDR3 is TGTGCCAGCAGCCCTAACCGGGACAGCGCTGAGCAGTTCTTC. Protein product: CASSPNRDSAEQFF. The chain recombines TRBV2 with TRBJ2-1; 7 bases line up with TRBD1. CDR1 is SNHLY and CDR2 is FYNNEI in the germline V gene. The CDR3 runs to 14 residues. J was trimmed by 9 bases and V by 6 bases; bases with no gene match: 11.

This clonotype has a handful of counts. The rearrangement joins TRBV20-1 to TRBJ1-4, with D possibly matching TRBD1 (6 bases). The CDR3 has 15 amino acids. Germline CDR1 DFQATT, CDR2 SNEGSKA (reference sequence). Trimming took 2 bases from V and 4 from J, leaving 14 bases between them. The CDR3 region has the DNA TGCAGTGCTAGACGCCCAACAGGGATTAATGAAAAACTGTTTTTT. Translated, it gives CSARRPTGINEKLFF.

The V gene is TRBV7-2, the J gene TRBJ1-3; 7 bases agree with TRBD1. V gave up 2 bases and J gave up 1 base; unmatched junction bases: 8. This CDR3 region has 17 residues. The germline CDR1 and CDR2 sequences are SGHTA and FQGNSA. CDR3 residues: CASSLFSGTASGNTIYF. The CDR3 nucleotides are TGTGCCAGCAGCTTATTCTCAGGGACAGCGTCTGGAAACACCATATATTTT.